This record covers a single T cell receptor (beta chain). CDR1 and CDR2 (germline): SEHNR, FQNEAQ (reference sequence). The CDR3 extends over 18 amino acids. The V end lost 5 bases, the J end lost 2 bases, and 22 bases lay between the germline ends. No ophthalmopathy progression within 18 months constituted stable Graves' hyperthyroidism. Each patient was aged 18 to 65 and had newly diagnosed hyperthyroidism of under 2 months' duration. The sample is drawn from a study of T cells in Graves' hyperthyroidism and ophthalmopathy. The TCR beta CDR3 regions underwent amplification using RNA transcripts as the source. Using the HTBI primer set, a first-round RT-PCR was run on the TCR CDR3. TCRdb fed the multiplex PCR reads into MiXCR, producing one record per CDR3 protein. The sample contains 370,000 or so distinct CDR3 sequences, roughly 25% of which appear only once.

The source of this sequence is a man aged 45 to 65 with Graves' hyperthyroidism. The specimen was blood. V is TRBV7-9 and J is TRBJ1-3, with D maybe TRBD1 (6 bases). The CDR3 nucleotides are TGTGCCAGCAGCCCAATCCTAAGTGTCAGGACAGCTGGAAACACCATATATTTT. It encodes CASSPILSVRTAGNTIYF.